This TCR beta chain originates from a study of blood T cells in healthy people across ages. Points on this clonotype: One end of the junction is discordant with germline, which a read error may explain.

A second roughly 7 to 11 cycle PCR used barcoded and J-beta primers. TCRdb fed the 5' RACE reads into MiXCR, producing one record per CDR3 protein. The profile shows hundreds of thousands of distinct CDR3 sequences, 58% of them singletons. Germline V gene data show CDR1 as SGHVS and CDR2 as FNYEAQ. The CDR3 spans 11 residues. This clonotype originated in a man aged 25 to 45 in good health. Source material: blood. The V gene is TRBV7-6, the J gene TRBJ2-5, with D hard to call. CDR3 region: CASSIGPLEYF. CDR3 DNA: TGTGCCAGCAGCATCGGCCCCCTGGAGTACTTT. Full variable domain (missing parts from reference TRBV7-6 and TRBJ2-5): GAGVSQSPRYKVTKRGQDVALRCDPISGHVSLYWYRQALGQGPEFLTYFNYEAQQDKSGLPNDRFSAERPEGSISTLTIQRTEQRDSAMYRCASSIGPLEYFGPGTRLLVL.